This TCR beta chain comes out of a study of neurological immune-mediated disorders (dated by TCRdb to the late 2010s). Study-level background: Of the roughly 34 multiple sclerosis patients, some 30 had relapsing-remitting MS and 3 had secondary progressive MS. Longitudinal samples, technical triplicates and paired sorted CD4+ and CD8+ T-cell subsets, alongside PBMC samples, were included among the roughly 100 TCR-beta libraries. The study compared peripheral blood TCR-beta repertoires of HTLV-I-associated myelopathy (HAM/TSP) patients, multiple sclerosis patients and healthy controls using UMI-based sequencing. The cohort comprised 60 to 75 subjects: approximately 15 HAM/TSP patients, around 34 multiple sclerosis patients and 20 healthy controls.

General study outcomes and caveats: No association of the MS cluster with clinical or MRI features was observed, and the need for larger cohorts was stated by the authors. Repertoires from 18 of 34 MS patients were grouped by phylogenetic analysis into a cluster of related CDR3 sequences, suggesting a possible repertoire-level signature. Expanded clones from different subjects shared no identical CDR3 amino acid sequences, which suggests that TCR-beta repertoires were private in all groups. The highest TCR clonal expansion was observed in HAM/TSP patients, whereas the lowest was observed in MS patients, even when compared with healthy controls.

This clonotype was counted ten times or more. No cognate antigen has been identified for it. No much larger clone exists at a distance of one base, and base qualities are not known. cDNA synthesis used template-switch 5'RACE with a primer carrying a 10-nucleotide random unique molecular identifier tagging each TCR transcript. Every sequencing run covered 15-18 subjects and yielded more than 160 million TCR-beta sequences. The RNeasy kit was used for extraction of total RNA. The KAPA Real-time Library Amplification kit was used to amplify TCR-beta VDJ regions with primers targeting the TCR constant region and the 5'RACE anchor. A first PCR added sample indexes and Illumina adaptors, after which a second PCR increased the library yield. After Ampure bead purification, the TCR product of roughly 650 bp was size-selected on a 2% E-gel SizeSelection system. Before pooling, library quality was checked on a Bioanalyzer, concentration was measured with Qubit, and libraries were quantified with the Kapa Library Quantification kit. An Illumina HiSeq 2500 was used to sequence the libraries paired-end at 2 x 150 bp. To increase sequence diversity, about 23-32% phiX was spiked into each library pool. As for the authors' bioinformatics: Quality-filtered reads were processed with the UMI-based MiGEC pipeline, which removed over 75% of raw TCR sequences during error correction. IMGT germline references were used for alignment of VDJ genes, and clonotypes were defined by a unique CDR3 amino acid sequence together with V-J genes. Clonal expansion, Shannon diversity and CDR3 relatedness (CalcPairwiseDistances, ClusterSamples) were evaluated with VDJtools, and phylogenetic trees were built with CLCbio workbench. Clones with at least 8 unique UMIs were defined as expanded, with this threshold being based on coefficient-of-variation modelling across technical triplicates. Using fastp at Q25 and MiXCR, TCRdb reprocessed the public reads and kept productive beta chains. Rows are unified per CDR3 protein, each entry keeping the most common DNA and genes. TCRdb, not the original authors, processed these V and J calls. The sample includes 45,000 to 55,000 distinct CDR3 sequences, with approximately 3.9% observed a single time. The ten biggest clones cover 6.5% of the sample.

Unsorted PBMC libraries were generated from 2 million PBMCs stored in RNAlater at -80 °C until RNA extraction. Multiple sclerosis patients were enrolled in a US clinical protocol under which disease progression was evaluated by magnetic resonance imaging. Peripheral blood underwent Ficoll-Hypaque density gradient centrifugation to isolate PBMCs, which were then cryopreserved in liquid nitrogen. The CDR3, cysteine through phenylalanine, is 12 amino acids long. This entry keeps only the CDR3 DNA: 36 bases, framed from base 1. Trimming costs V 6 bases and J 5 bases, and their ends lie 11 bases apart. CDR1 and CDR2 are read off the germline V gene (reference sequence) as DFQATT and SNEGSKA.

The V and J segments used are TRBV20-1 and TRBJ1-5; no D gene is confidently identified. The sequenced material came from PBMCs. The TCR was taken from a man between 60 and 75 years old with multiple sclerosis. The CDR3 region reads CSATDGDQPQHF. The sequence in DNA is TGCAGTGCCACCGACGGAGATCAGCCCCAGCATTTT.